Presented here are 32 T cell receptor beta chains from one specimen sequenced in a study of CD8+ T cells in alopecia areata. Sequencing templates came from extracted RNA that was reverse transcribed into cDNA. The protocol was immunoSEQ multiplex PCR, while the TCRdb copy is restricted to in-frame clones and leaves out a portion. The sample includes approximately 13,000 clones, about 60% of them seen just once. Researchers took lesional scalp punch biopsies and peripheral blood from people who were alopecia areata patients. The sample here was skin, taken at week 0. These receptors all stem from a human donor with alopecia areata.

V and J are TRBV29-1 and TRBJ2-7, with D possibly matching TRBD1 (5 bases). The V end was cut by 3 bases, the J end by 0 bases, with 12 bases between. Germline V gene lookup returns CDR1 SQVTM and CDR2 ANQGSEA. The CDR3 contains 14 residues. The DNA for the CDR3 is TGCAGCGTTGACCCGACAGTTCCCTCCTACGAGCAGTACTTC. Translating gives CSVDPTVPSYEQYF.

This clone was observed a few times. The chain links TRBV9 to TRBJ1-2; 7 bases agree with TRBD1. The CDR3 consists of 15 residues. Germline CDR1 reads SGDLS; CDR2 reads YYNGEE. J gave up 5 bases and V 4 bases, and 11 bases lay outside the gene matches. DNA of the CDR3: TGTGCCAGCAGCCCACAGGGGTGGGGAGTTTATGGCTACACCTTC. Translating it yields CASSPQGWGVYGYTF. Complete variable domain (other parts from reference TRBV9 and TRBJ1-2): DSGVTQTPKHLITATGQRVTLRCSPRSGDLSVYWYQQSLDQGLQFLIQYYNGEERAKGNILERFSAQQFPDLHSELNLSSLELGDSALYFCASSPQGWGVYGYTFGSGTRLTVV.

The CDR3 loop reads CASRTWWGGVADTQYF. The CDR3 region has the DNA TGTGCCAGCCGTACTTGGTGGGGGGGAGTCGCAGATACGCAGTATTTT. The chain has TRBV28 and TRBJ2-3, with 7 bases matching TRBD2. CDR1 and CDR2 from the germline V gene are MDHEN and SYDVKM. The CDR3 totals 16 residues. V was pared by 8 bases and J by 4 bases, with 15 bases of the junction left unmatched.

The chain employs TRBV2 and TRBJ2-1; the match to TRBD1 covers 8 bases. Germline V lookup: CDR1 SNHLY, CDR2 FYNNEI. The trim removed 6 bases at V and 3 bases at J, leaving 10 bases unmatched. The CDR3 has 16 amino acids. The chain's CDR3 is CASRWDRIDYYNEQFF. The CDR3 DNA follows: TGTGCCAGCAGGTGGGACAGGATCGACTACTACAATGAGCAGTTCTTC.

CDR3 DNA sequence: TGTGCCAGCTCACTTGACAGGAACACTGAAGCTTTCTTT. Amino acid sequence: CASSLDRNTEAFF. V and J are TRBV18 and TRBJ1-1; tentative D call: TRBD1 (5 bases). The V gene's germline CDR1 is KGHSH and CDR2 LQKENI. The V end was cut by 4 bases, the J end by 1 base, with 7 bases between. The CDR3 runs to 13 residues.

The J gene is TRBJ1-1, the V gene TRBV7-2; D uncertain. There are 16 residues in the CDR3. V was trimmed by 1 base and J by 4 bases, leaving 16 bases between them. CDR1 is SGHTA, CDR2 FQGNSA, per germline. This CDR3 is CASSLVPRERTTEAFF. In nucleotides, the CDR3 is TGTGCCAGCAGCTTAGTTCCCCGGGAGAGGACCACTGAAGCTTTCTTT. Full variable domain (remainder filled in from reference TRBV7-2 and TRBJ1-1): GAGVSQSPSNKVTEKGKDVELRCDPISGHTALYWYRQSLGQGLEFLIYFQGNSAPDKSGLPSDRFSAERTGGSVSTLTIQRTQQEDSAVYLCASSLVPRERTTEAFFGQGTRLTVV.

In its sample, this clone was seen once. CDR3 protein: CAISRRAAGGNSPLHF. CDR3 bases: TGTGCCATCAGCCGCAGGGCAGCGGGGGGTAATTCACCCCTCCACTTT. The V call is TRBV10-3, the J call TRBJ1-6, with D possibly being TRBD1 (5 bases). The CDR3 has 16 amino acids. CDR1 and CDR2 from the germline V gene are ENHRY and SYGVKD. Trimming took 6 bases from V and 6 from J, leaving 18 bases between them.

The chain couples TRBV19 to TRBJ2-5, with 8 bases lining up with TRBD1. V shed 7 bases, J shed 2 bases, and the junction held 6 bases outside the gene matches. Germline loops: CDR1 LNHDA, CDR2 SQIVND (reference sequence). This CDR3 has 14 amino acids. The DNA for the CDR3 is TGTGCCAGTACCGCAGGGGGCGGTCAAGAGACCCAGTACTTC. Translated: CASTAGGGQETQYF.

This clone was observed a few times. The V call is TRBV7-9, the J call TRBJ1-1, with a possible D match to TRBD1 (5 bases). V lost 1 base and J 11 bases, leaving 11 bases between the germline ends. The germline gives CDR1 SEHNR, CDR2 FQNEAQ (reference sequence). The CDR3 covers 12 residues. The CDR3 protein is CASSLEVGHAFF. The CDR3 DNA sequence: TGTGCCAGCAGCTTAGAAGTGGGGCACGCTTTCTTT.

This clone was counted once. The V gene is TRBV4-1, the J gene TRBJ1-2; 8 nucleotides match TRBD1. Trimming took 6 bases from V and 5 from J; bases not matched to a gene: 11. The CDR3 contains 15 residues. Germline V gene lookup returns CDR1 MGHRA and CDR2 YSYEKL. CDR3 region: CASSWTGFRPYGYTF. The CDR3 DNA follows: TGCGCCAGCAGTTGGACAGGGTTCAGGCCTTATGGCTACACCTTC.

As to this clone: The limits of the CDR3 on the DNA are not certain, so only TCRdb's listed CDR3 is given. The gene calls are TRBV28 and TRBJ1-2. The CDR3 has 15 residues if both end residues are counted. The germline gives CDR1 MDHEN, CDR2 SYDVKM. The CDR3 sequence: CASSILGDVEYGYTF.

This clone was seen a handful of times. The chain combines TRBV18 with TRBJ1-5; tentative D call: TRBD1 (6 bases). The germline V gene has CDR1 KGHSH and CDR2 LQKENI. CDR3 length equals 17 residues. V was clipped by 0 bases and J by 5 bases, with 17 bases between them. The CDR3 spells CASSPPGGLPSYQPQHF. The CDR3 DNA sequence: TGTGCCAGCTCACCACCGGGGGGGCTACCTTCTTATCAGCCCCAGCATTTT.

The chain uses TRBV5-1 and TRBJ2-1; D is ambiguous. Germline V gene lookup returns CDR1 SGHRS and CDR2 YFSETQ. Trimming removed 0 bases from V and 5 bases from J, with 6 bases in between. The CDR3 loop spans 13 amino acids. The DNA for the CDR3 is TGCGCCAGCAGCTTGGGAACCAACAATGAGCAGTTCTTC. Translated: CASSLGTNNEQFF.

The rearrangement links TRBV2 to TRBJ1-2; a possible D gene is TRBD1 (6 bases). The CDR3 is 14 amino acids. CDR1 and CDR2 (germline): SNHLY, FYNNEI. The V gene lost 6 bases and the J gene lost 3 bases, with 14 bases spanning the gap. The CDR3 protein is CASSLRGRDYGYTF. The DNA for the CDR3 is TGTGCCAGCAGCCTCAGGGGTCGAGACTATGGCTACACCTTC.

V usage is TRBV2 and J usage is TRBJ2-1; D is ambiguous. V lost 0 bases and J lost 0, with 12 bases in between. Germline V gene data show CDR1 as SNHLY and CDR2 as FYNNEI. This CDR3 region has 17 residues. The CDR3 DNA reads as TGTGCCAGCAGTGAAGCAGTGGCGAGATCCTCCTACAATGAGCAGTTCTTC. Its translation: CASSEAVARSSYNEQFF.

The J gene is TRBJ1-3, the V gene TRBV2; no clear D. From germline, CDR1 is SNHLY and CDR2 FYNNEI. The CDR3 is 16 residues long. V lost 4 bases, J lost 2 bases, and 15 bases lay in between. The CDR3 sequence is CASSGYKGLTGNTIYF. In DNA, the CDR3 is TGTGCCAGCAGTGGATACAAAGGGCTCACTGGAAACACCATATATTTT.

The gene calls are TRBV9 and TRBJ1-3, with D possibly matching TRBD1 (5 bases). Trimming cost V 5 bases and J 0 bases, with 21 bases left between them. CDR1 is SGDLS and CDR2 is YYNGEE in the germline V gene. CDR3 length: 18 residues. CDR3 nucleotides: TGTGCCAGCAGGAGGGGCCGTGGGTCGGCCGACTCTGGAAACACCATATATTTT. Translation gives CASRRGRGSADSGNTIYF.

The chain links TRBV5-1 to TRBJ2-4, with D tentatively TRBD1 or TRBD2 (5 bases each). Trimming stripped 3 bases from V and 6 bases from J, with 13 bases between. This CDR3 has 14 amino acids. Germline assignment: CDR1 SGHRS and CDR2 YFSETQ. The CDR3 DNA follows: TGCGCCAGCAGCTGGGGCTCGGGGAGAAACATTCAGTACTTC. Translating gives CASSWGSGRNIQYF.

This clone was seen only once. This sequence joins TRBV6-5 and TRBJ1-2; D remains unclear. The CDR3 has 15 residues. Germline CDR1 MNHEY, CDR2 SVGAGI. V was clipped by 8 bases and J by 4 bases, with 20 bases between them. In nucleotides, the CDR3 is TGTGCCAGCGGGAGTTACTCCCCGGCCGGCTATGGCTACACCTTC. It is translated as CASGSYSPAGYGYTF.

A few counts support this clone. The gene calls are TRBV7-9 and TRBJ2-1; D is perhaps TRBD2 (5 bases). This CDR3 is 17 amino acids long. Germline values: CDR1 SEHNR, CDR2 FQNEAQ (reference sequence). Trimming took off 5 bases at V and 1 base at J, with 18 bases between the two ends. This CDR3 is CASSPQGLSGSYNEQFF. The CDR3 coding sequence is TGTGCCAGCAGCCCCCAAGGACTTTCCGGGTCCTACAATGAGCAGTTCTTC.

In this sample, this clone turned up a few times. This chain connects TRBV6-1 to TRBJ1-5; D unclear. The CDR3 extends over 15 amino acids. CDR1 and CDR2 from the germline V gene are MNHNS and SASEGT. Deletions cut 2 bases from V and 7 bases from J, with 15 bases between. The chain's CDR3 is CASSETQNGPQPQHF. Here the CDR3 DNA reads TGTGCCAGCAGTGAAACGCAGAATGGTCCGCAGCCCCAGCATTTT.

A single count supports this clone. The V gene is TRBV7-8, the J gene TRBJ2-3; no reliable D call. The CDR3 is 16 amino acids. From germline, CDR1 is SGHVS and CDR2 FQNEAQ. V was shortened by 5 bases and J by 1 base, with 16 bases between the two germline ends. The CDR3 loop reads CASSTYPFSGTDTQYF. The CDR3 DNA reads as TGTGCCAGCAGCACCTACCCCTTCTCTGGCACAGATACGCAGTATTTT.

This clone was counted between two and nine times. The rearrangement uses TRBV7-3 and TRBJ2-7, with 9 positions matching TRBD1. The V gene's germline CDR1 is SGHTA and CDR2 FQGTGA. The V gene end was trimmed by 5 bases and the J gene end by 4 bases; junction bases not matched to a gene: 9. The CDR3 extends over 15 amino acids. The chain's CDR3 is CASSETGTGYYEQYF. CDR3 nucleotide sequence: TGTGCCAGCAGCGAAACCGGGACAGGGTATTACGAGCAGTACTTC.

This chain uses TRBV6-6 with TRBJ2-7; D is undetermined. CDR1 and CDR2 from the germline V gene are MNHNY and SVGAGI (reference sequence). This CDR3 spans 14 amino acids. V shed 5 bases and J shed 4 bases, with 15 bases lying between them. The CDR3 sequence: CASSTNRNGYEQYF. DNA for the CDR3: TGTGCCAGCAGTACAAACAGAAACGGGTACGAGCAGTACTTC.

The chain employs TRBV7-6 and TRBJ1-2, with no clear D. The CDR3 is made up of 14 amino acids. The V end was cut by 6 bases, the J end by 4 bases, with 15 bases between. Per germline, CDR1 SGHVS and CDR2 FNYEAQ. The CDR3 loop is CASSLAPDLYGYTF. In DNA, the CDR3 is TGTGCCAGCAGTCTAGCTCCGGATCTCTATGGCTACACCTTC. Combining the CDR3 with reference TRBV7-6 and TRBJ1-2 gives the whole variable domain GAGVSQSPRYKVTKRGQDVALRCDPISGHVSLYWYRQALGQGPEFLTYFNYEAQQDKSGLPNDRFSAERPEGSISTLTIQRTEQRDSAMYRCASSLAPDLYGYTFGSGTRLTVV.

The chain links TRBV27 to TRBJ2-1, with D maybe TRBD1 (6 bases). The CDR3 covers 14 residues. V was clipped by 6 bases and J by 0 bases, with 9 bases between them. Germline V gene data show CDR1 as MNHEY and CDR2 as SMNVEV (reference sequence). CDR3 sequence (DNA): TGTGCCAGCAGCGTGACAGGCTCCTACAATGAGCAGTTCTTC. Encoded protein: CASSVTGSYNEQFF.

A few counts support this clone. In nucleotides, the CDR3 is TGTGCCAGCAGCTTACCACCCGGGGGGGCCGGGGCCAACGTCCTGACTTTC. This sequence encodes CASSLPPGGAGANVLTF. V is TRBV7-6 and J is TRBJ2-6, with TRBD2 identical over 8 bases. The V and J ends lost 2 bases and 4 bases, in that order; junction bases with no gene match: 7. CDR3 length equals 17 residues. Germline values: CDR1 SGHVS, CDR2 FNYEAQ.

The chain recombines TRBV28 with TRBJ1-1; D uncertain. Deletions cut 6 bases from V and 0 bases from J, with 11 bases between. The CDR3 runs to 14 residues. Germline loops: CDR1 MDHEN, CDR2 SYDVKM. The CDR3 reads CASSWIYMNTEAFF. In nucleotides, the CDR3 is TGTGCCAGCAGCTGGATATACATGAACACTGAAGCTTTCTTT.

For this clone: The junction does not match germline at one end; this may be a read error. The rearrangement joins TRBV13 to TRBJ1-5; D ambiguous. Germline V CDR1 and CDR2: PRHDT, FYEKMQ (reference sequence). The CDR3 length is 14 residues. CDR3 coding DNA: TGTGCCAGCAGCCTAGGGAATAGCAATCAGCCCCAGCATTTT. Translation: CASSLGNSNQPQHF.

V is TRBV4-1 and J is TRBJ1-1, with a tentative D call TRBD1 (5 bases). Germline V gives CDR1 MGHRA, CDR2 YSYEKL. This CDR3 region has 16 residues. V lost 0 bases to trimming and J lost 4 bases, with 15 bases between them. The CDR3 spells CASSQEFEGRRTEAFF. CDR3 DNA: TGCGCCAGCAGCCAAGAATTCGAGGGGAGGCGCACTGAAGCTTTCTTT.

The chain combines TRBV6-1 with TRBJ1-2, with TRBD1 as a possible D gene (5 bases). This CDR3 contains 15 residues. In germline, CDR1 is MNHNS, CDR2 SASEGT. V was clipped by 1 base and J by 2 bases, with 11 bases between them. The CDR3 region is CASSEVDRSNYGYTF. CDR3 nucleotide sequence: TGTGCCAGCAGTGAAGTTGACAGAAGCAACTATGGCTACACCTTC.

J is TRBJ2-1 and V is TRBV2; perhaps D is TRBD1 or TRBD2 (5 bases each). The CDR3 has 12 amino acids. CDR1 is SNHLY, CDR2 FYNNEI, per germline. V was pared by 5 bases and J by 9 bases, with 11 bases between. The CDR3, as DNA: TGTGCCAGCAGTAAGGCAGGGAGTGAGCAGTTCTTC. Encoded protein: CASSKAGSEQFF.